This T cell receptor beta chain derives from a study of T cells in Graves' hyperthyroidism and ophthalmopathy. Study-level points and caveats: Blood also held most thyroid clonotypes expanded beyond 0.001.

V was trimmed by 6 bases and J by 7 bases, leaving 9 bases between them. Germline V gene sequence: CDR1 SNHLY, CDR2 FYNNEI. This CDR3 has 11 residues. The study excluded patients with uncontrolled infection, other autoimmune disease, pregnancy or lactation. Researchers took RNA transcripts and amplified the TCR beta CDR3 regions from them. Researchers ran a first-round RT-PCR on the TCR CDR3 using the HTBI primer set. From the multiplex PCR reads, TCRdb called clonotypes with MiXCR, one entry per CDR3 protein. The top ten hold roughly a fifth of the sample, which has around 400,000 distinct CDR3 sequences, roughly 15% seen once. This clonotype has just a few counts. The antigen is undetermined.

This receptor was identified in a woman aged 55 to 70 with Graves' ophthalmopathy. The chain couples TRBV2 to TRBJ2-5; D possibly corresponds to TRBD2 (7 bases). The sample taken for sequencing was blood. The CDR3 DNA follows: TGTGCCAGCAGAGGGGGGGGGACCCAGTACTTC. Protein: CASRGGGTQYF.